This T cell receptor (beta chain) was retrieved from a study of cytomegalovirus exposure and HLA in healthy donors. CDR1 and CDR2 (germline): KGHSY, FQNENV. Trimming took off 4 bases at V and 5 bases at J, with 18 bases between the two ends. The CDR3 loop spans 15 amino acids. Study-wide results and limits: Several top significant clusters appeared, in a later analysis, to be linked to common viral pathogens.

Comment on this clone: No antigen is known for it.

The PCR contained 60 Vbeta and 13 Jbeta primers. Using immunoSEQ multiplex PCR, the repertoire was profiled, and TCRdb retains in-frame clones only, with some absent. The sample lists 150,000 to 200,000 clones; about 76% were seen once. The sample taken for sequencing was PBMCs. This TCR was sampled from a male donor in good health and CMV-seropositive. This chain uses TRBV16 with TRBJ2-7; D call uncertain. The chain's CDR3 is CASSPPQATHHEQYF. CDR3 in DNA: TGTGCCAGCAGCCCCCCCCAGGCCACTCACCACGAGCAGTACTTC.